This T cell receptor (beta chain) is drawn from a study of T cells in women clearing cervical HPV infection. Only in-frame clones appear in the TCRdb table, and some are missing; sequencing was by immunoSEQ multiplex PCR. The listing contains fewer than 15,000 clones. The sequencing input was blood buffy coat. The receptor was isolated from a woman aged 18 to 69 with a cervical HPV16 infection that either progressed to CIN3+ or cleared (not recorded which).

CDR3 DNA (partial): TGCAGTGCTAGAGCGGCTCGACAGTCCTACGAG. Protein product: CSARAARQSYE. The full CDR3 reads CSARAARQSYEQYF. The gene calls are TRBV20-1 and TRBJ2-7, with a weak D call TRBD1 (5 bases). The CDR3 end is not reached by the read, which stops 3 residues before it; the germline J gene fills it in. The CDR3 has 14 amino acids. The V gene's germline CDR1 is DFQATT and CDR2 SNEGSKA (reference sequence). V lost 1 base and J 1 base, leaving 11 bases between the germline ends.